The source of this T cell receptor beta chain is a study of cytomegalovirus exposure and HLA in healthy donors (dated by TCRdb to the late 2010s). Study-level background: According to a later analysis, one platform produced both the roughly 120 validation repertoires and the 666 repertoires of the first cohort. The study aimed to test whether signatures of past pathogen exposure could be identified by cataloging public T cell receptors. In addition to the first cohort of roughly 700 subjects, a separate validation cohort of approximately 110 different subjects was used. To predict cytomegalovirus infection status, the study combined high-throughput TCR immunosequencing, statistical association of individual TCRs with disease status, and machine learning. Study-wide conclusions, independent of this receptor: In vitro tests confirmed that three of the cytomegalovirus-associated TCR beta chains recognize cytomegalovirus antigens. In a later analysis, TCRs clustered in the first cohort were found to also tend to co-occur in the roughly 120 validation repertoires, with 94% of cluster scores above 0. While some public TCRs were present in many individuals, most TCR sequences turned up only very rarely across donors. The study listed 164 TCR beta chains as associated with cytomegalovirus. The classifier was reported to diagnose cytomegalovirus status with high specificity and sensitivity in both the original cohort and the validation cohort. The validation cohort had no HLA typing available for a later analysis, so co-occurrence within that cohort was assessed over all 130 or so repertoires. The authors suggested that the approach could potentially be extended to other disease states and immunological phenotypes.

The library was produced with the immunoSEQ multiplex PCR assay. The original pipeline was this. A statistical classification framework was developed to diagnose cytomegalovirus status using the catalog of TCR beta chain sequences. Sourced from immuneACCESS, this table was stored by TCRdb with only in-frame sequences that have V and J called. A share of the clones is absent; for the studies checked, an unresolved V gene accounts for under half, and the remainder has no known explanation. V and J calls and clone size are those listed in that table; D and trimming were worked out from the DNA. The sample table contains 100,000 to 150,000 clones; only one count was recorded for around 94% of them. The top ten constitute 1% to 1.5% of the sample. For this clone: This receptor's antigen is unknown. It has no much larger one-base neighbor in the sample; base qualities were not kept.

The donors were included in the validation cohort of 90 to 150 subjects, a group kept apart from the approximately 700-subject first cohort. CDR1 and CDR2, per the germline V gene, are SGHAT and FQNNGV. V is cut back by 4 bases and J by 7 bases, with 12 bases in the junction unmatched. From cysteine to phenylalanine, the CDR3 is 15 amino acids long. This entry keeps only the CDR3 DNA: 45 bases, framed from base 1. The TCR originated in a woman aged 18 to 35 in good health and CMV-seronegative. The specimen sequenced was PBMCs. The rearranged segments are TRBV11-2 and TRBJ1-1, with TRBD1 identical over 7 junction bases. The CDR3 reads CASSSGQFPTDEAFF. The bases are TGTGCCAGCAGCTCGGGACAGTTTCCCACTGATGAAGCTTTCTTT.